The next 22 T cell receptor beta chains were all read from a single sample in a study of beta chain features in type 1 diabetes. The study's findings and limits: Shortening of TCRB CDR3s, moderate but significant, appeared in all four CD4+ subsets of Type 1 diabetes patients.

These TCRs' antigens remain unknown. As every portion of the isolated RNA was reverse transcribed, the sequencing read expressed TCRB transcripts. TCRdb's table, derived via immunoSEQ multiplex PCR, lists solely in-frame clones and lacks some. This sample has 100,000 to 150,000 clones, with roughly 10% found just once. The sample comprised central memory CD4+ T cells from blood. The receptors stem from a young man with type 1 diabetes.

This clone was detected a few times. This sample also contains other DNA sequences that code for the same CDR3. J is TRBJ2-5 and V is TRBV5-4, with TRBD1 matching over 8 bases. Germline V gives CDR1 SGHNT, CDR2 YYREEE (reference sequence). This CDR3 spans 13 amino acids. V was pared by 0 bases and J by 5 bases, with 0 bases of the junction left unmatched. CDR3 protein: CASSLDRGETQYF. Here the CDR3 DNA reads TGTGCCAGCAGCTTGGACAGGGGGGAGACCCAGTACTTC. Combining the CDR3 with reference TRBV5-4 and TRBJ2-5 gives the whole variable domain ETGVTQSPTHLIKTRGQQVTLRCSSQSGHNTVSWYQQALGQGPQFIFQYYREEENGRGNFPPRFSGLQFPNYSSELNVNALELDDSALYLCASSLDRGETQYFGPGTRLLVL.

This chain's CDR3 is CASSSGTGNYGYTF. CDR3 DNA sequence: TGTGCCAGCAGCTCCGGGACAGGGAACTATGGCTACACCTTC. V usage is TRBV5-4 and J usage is TRBJ1-2; 9 bases match TRBD1. Germline V gene lookup returns CDR1 SGHNT and CDR2 YYREEE (reference sequence). This CDR3 is 14 amino acids long. J was trimmed by 2 bases and V by 3 bases; bases with no gene match: 2.

The rearrangement joins TRBV4-2 to TRBJ1-2, with D uncertain. Germline CDR1 reads LGHNA; CDR2 reads YNFKEQ. V lost 3 bases and J 3 bases, leaving 14 bases between the germline ends. This CDR3 contains 15 residues. The CDR3 is CASSHGGAGDYGYTF. DNA for the CDR3: TGTGCCAGCAGCCATGGTGGAGCCGGGGACTATGGCTACACCTTC.

The chain couples TRBV9 to TRBJ2-3; D is perhaps TRBD2 (5 bases). The V gene's germline CDR1 is SGDLS and CDR2 YYNGEE. This CDR3 has 13 amino acids. V was cut by 0 bases and J by 8 bases, with 10 bases left in between. CDR3 amino acids: CASSVGGDVTQYF. DNA of the CDR3: TGTGCCAGCAGCGTAGGGGGAGACGTTACGCAGTATTTT.

V gene TRBV27 combines with J gene TRBJ1-1, with a weak D call TRBD1 (6 bases). Trimming cost V 5 bases and J 0 bases, with 28 bases left between them. This CDR3 is 20 amino acids long. In germline, CDR1 is MNHEY, CDR2 SMNVEV (reference sequence). This CDR3 reads CASSPGLGALGTFLNTEAFF. DNA for the CDR3: TGTGCCAGCAGTCCAGGGCTTGGCGCCCTTGGGACATTTCTGAACACTGAAGCTTTCTTT.

On this clone itself: Germline and junction disagree at one end, which may indicate a read error. DNA for the CDR3: TGTGCCAGCAGCCAAGTGGGGGCAACGAATGAAAAACTGTTTTTT. Amino acids: CASSQVGATNEKLFF. The chain couples TRBV14 to TRBJ1-4; D might be TRBD1 (6 bases). Per germline, CDR1 SGHDN and CDR2 FVKESK. The CDR3 consists of 15 residues.

The J gene is TRBJ2-7, the V gene TRBV28; 11 bases line up with TRBD1. The ends lost 4 bases at V and 5 bases at J; junction bases unmatched: 7. Germline CDR1 reads MDHEN; CDR2 reads SYDVKM. This CDR3 comprises 15 residues. DNA of the CDR3: TGTGCCAGCAGTTCGACCGGGACAGGGGGGCACGAGCAGTACTTC. It translates to CASSSTGTGGHEQYF.

In this sample, this clone turned up a few times. V is TRBV28 and J is TRBJ1-6; maybe TRBD1 (5 bases). CDR3 length equals 15 residues. Germline V lookup: CDR1 MDHEN, CDR2 SYDVKM. Trimming took 7 bases from V and 0 from J, leaving 10 bases between them. CDR3 in amino acids: CASKGASSYNSPLHF. CDR3 sequence (DNA): TGTGCCAGCAAAGGGGCCAGCTCCTATAATTCACCCCTCCACTTT.

The chain recombines TRBV6-5 with TRBJ1-6; TRBD1 agrees at 7 bases. V lost 5 bases, J lost 8 bases, and 9 bases stayed unmatched. Germline CDR1 is MNHEY and CDR2 is SVGAGI. The CDR3 spans 15 residues. The CDR3 spells CASSKTGSGDSPLHF. CDR3 DNA sequence: TGTGCCAGCAGTAAGACAGGGTCCGGGGATTCACCCCTCCACTTT.

The rearrangement joins TRBV5-1 to TRBJ2-7; tentative D call: TRBD2 (6 bases). Trimming cost V 0 bases and J 0 bases, with 10 bases left between them. CDR3 length equals 15 residues. The germline gives CDR1 SGHRS, CDR2 YFSETQ. The CDR3, as DNA: TGCGCCAGCAGCTTGGCCTGGGACTCCTCCTACGAGCAGTACTTC. This sequence encodes CASSLAWDSSYEQYF.

This chain joins TRBV5-1 and TRBJ1-2; TRBD1 matches 10 bases. The V segment lost 6 bases and the J segment 3 bases; nucleotides outside the gene matches: 14. CDR3 size: 17 residues. Looked up from germline, CDR1 is SGHRS and CDR2 is YFSETQ. The CDR3 protein is CASKQAGRDRGYYGYTF. CDR3 bases: TGCGCCAGCAAGCAGGCCGGCCGGGACAGGGGTTACTATGGCTACACCTTC.

This rearrangement joins TRBV7-2 to TRBJ1-1, with D possibly TRBD1 on 5 matching bases. The CDR3 is 14 residues long. The V gene lost 2 bases and the J gene lost 3 bases, with 10 bases spanning the gap. Looked up from germline, CDR1 is SGHTA and CDR2 is FQGNSA. The CDR3 bases are TGTGCCAGCAGCTTATTCGGCAGGGACACTGAAGCTTTCTTT. It is translated as CASSLFGRDTEAFF.

This clone was counted only a few times. At one boundary the junction diverges from the germline segment, which might be a read error. The chain carries TRBV19 and TRBJ2-5; perhaps TRBD2 as D (6 bases). The CDR3 has 9 amino acids. The V gene's germline CDR1 is LNHDA and CDR2 SQIVND (reference sequence). CDR3 DNA sequence: TGCGGAGGGGCAGAGACCCAGTACTTC. Protein sequence: CGGAETQYF. Based on the CDR3 plus reference TRBV19 and TRBJ2-5, the full variable domain is DGGITQSPKYLFRKEGQNVTLSCEQNLNHDAMYWYRQDPGQGLRLIYYSQIVNDFQKGDIAEGYSVSREKKESFPLTVTSAQKNPTAFYLCGGAETQYFGPGTRLLVL.

The sample holds a few counts of this clone. This chain links TRBV15 with TRBJ1-6; TRBD1 agrees at 9 bases. This CDR3 region has 17 residues. Germline V gene sequence: CDR1 LNHNV, CDR2 YYDKDF (reference sequence). V lost 0 bases to trimming and J lost 8 bases; unmatched junction nucleotides: 8. The CDR3 DNA sequence: TGTGCCACCAGCAGAGATACCCAGACAGGGGGAGATTCACCCCTCCACTTT. Protein sequence: CATSRDTQTGGDSPLHF.

This clone was found many times. The chain joins TRBV20-1 to TRBJ2-1; D ambiguous. Trimming stripped 3 bases from V and 12 bases from J, with 12 bases between. This CDR3 spans 11 amino acids. CDR1 is DFQATT and CDR2 is SNEGSKA in the germline V gene (reference sequence). For the CDR3, the DNA is TGCAGTGCTAGTTCCCTCCCAGGGCAGTTCTTC. Translating gives CSASSLPGQFF.

This clone was picked up a small number of times. This sample includes further DNA sequences coding for the same CDR3. The rearrangement uses TRBV2 and TRBJ1-5; D may be TRBD1 (5 bases). V lost 2 bases to trimming and J lost 7 bases, with 9 bases between them. The CDR3 has 13 amino acids. Per germline, CDR1 SNHLY and CDR2 FYNNEI. The CDR3 region has the DNA TGTGCCAGCAGTGAACAGGGTGACCAGCCCCAGCATTTT. Translation: CASSEQGDQPQHF.

This clone was seen more than once but under ten times. This chain connects TRBV4-3 to TRBJ2-1, with TRBD2 identical over 8 bases. The V and J ends lost 1 base and 6 bases, in that order; junction bases with no gene match: 8. The CDR3 totals 16 residues. The V gene's germline CDR1 is LGHNA and CDR2 YSLEER. The CDR3 here is CASSQVAGGSGNEQFF. In DNA form, the CDR3 reads TGCGCCAGCAGCCAAGTCGCGGGGGGCAGTGGCAATGAGCAGTTCTTC.

This clone has a handful of counts. This chain connects TRBV7-2 to TRBJ2-3; 7 positions match TRBD1. The CDR3 totals 15 residues. V lost 5 bases to trimming and J lost 4 bases; unmatched junction nucleotides: 9. CDR1 and CDR2 (germline): SGHTA, FQGNSA. CDR3 amino acids: CASSPQGPRADTQYF. As DNA, the CDR3 is TGTGCCAGCAGCCCACAGGGGCCAAGGGCAGATACGCAGTATTTT.

Only a few counts were recorded for this clone. In the same sample, other DNA sequences code for this CDR3. This chain uses TRBV7-9 with TRBJ2-7; tentative D call: TRBD1 (6 bases). CDR1 and CDR2 from the germline V gene are SEHNR and FQNEAQ (reference sequence). The V and J ends lost 1 base and 3 bases respectively, with 10 bases between them. The CDR3 contains 14 residues. CDR3 loop: CASSLGQANYEQYF. Here the CDR3 DNA reads TGTGCCAGCAGCTTAGGACAGGCCAACTACGAGCAGTACTTC.

J is TRBJ2-3 and V is TRBV6-4; a weak D match, TRBD2 (7 bases). The germline V and J ends were trimmed by 6 bases and 8 bases, with 21 bases remaining between them. The CDR3 is 15 amino acids. Germline V CDR1 and CDR2: MRHNA, SNTAGT. CDR3 in DNA: TGTGCCAGCAGCCCGGATCTTGGGGGGGCGGGTACGCAGTATTTT. Encoded protein: CASSPDLGGAGTQYF.

The chain uses TRBV9 and TRBJ2-5, with D tentatively TRBD1 (6 bases). Trimming took off 2 bases at V and 7 bases at J, with 12 bases between the two ends. The CDR3 is 13 amino acids. CDR1 is SGDLS, CDR2 YYNGEE, per germline. The CDR3 DNA is TGTGCCAGCAGCGTCCAGGGGCGGGCGACCCAGTACTTC. It encodes CASSVQGRATQYF.

This rearrangement joins TRBV4-3 to TRBJ2-1, with 16 bases aligning to TRBD2. Germline CDR1 reads LGHNA; CDR2 reads YSLEER. The CDR3 length is 17 residues. J gave up 3 bases and V 3 bases, and 2 bases lay outside the gene matches. Written as DNA, the CDR3 is TGCGCCAGCAGCCAGGGACTAGCGGGGGGGCGCTACAATGAGCAGTTCTTC. Its protein product is CASSQGLAGGRYNEQFF.